A single sample gave rise to the 18 T cell receptor beta chains below, sequenced in a study of T-cell reconstitution after alpha-beta-depleted transplantation in children. It was with unique molecular identifiers that the TCRbeta library was prepared. TCRdb used MiXCR to reprocess the PCR reads, holding one entry per CDR3 protein. The data show more than 400,000 distinct CDR3 sequences, over 10% seen once. This specimen was PBMCs, mostly from graft donor cells, taken 180 days after TCRalphabeta/CD19-depleted stem cell transplant. These receptors all stem from a female patient aged 2-9 years who had a stem cell transplant for aplastic anemia, so the T cells may come from the graft donor.

To note about this clonotype: An end of the junction differs from the germline gene, which may be a read error. The rearrangement links TRBV13 to TRBJ1-4; D unclear. From germline, CDR1 is PRHDT and CDR2 FYEKMQ (reference sequence). The CDR3 is 15 residues long. CDR3 protein: CAISPGLVLFEKLFF. The CDR3 DNA follows: TGTGCCATCAGCCCCGGACTAGTCTTATTCGAAAAACTGTTTTTT. Based on the CDR3 plus reference TRBV13 and TRBJ1-4, the full variable domain is AAGVIQSPRHLIKEKRETATLKCYPIPRHDTVYWYQQGPGQDPQFLISFYEKMQSDKGSIPDRFSAQQFSDYHSELNMSSLELGDSALYFCAISPGLVLFEKLFFGSGTQLSVL.

The table lists this clonotype with a few counts. CDR3 residues: CASSLSGQPGKYYEQYF. DNA for the CDR3: TGTGCCAGCAGCTTATCGGGTCAACCCGGGAAATATTACGAGCAGTACTTC. The chain uses TRBV11-2 and TRBJ2-7; D may be TRBD2 (5 bases). CDR1 is SGHAT, CDR2 FQNNGV, per germline. V lost 2 bases and J lost 4, with 21 bases in between. The CDR3 has 17 residues.

This clonotype was seen a few times. J is TRBJ2-6 and V is TRBV4-3; D is possibly TRBD1 (6 bases). The CDR3 length is 18 residues. V shed 7 bases and J shed 0 bases, with 19 bases lying between them. Germline CDR1 reads LGHNA; CDR2 reads YSLEER. The CDR3 reads CASNTGQFLHSGANVLTF. CDR3 nucleotide sequence: TGCGCCAGCAACACCGGACAGTTTCTCCACTCTGGGGCCAACGTCCTGACTTTC.

The rearrangement joins TRBV12-3 or TRBV12-4 to TRBJ1-1; D not resolved. The V end was cut by 5 bases, the J end by 4 bases, with 14 bases between. This CDR3 contains 14 residues. The CDR3 DNA is TGTGCCAGCAGTCCCCCCAACGTAGGCACTGAAGCTTTCTTT. As protein: CASSPPNVGTEAFF.

In this sample, this clonotype turned up many times. The V and J genes are TRBV9 and TRBJ2-3, with 9 nucleotides matching TRBD2. The CDR3 is 16 amino acids. Per the germline V gene, CDR1 is SGDLS and CDR2 is YYNGEE. The V gene end was trimmed by 2 bases and the J gene end by 2 bases; junction bases not matched to a gene: 6. In nucleotides, the CDR3 is TGTGCCAGCAGCGTGTGGGCGGGAGGGAACACAGATACGCAGTATTTT. Translation gives CASSVWAGGNTDTQYF.

The chain links TRBV6-5 to TRBJ1-1; D is unclear. V lost 4 bases, J lost 3 bases, and 12 bases lay in between. Germline V gives CDR1 MNHEY, CDR2 SVGAGI. The length of the CDR3 is 14 residues. CDR3 sequence reads: CASSSNGMDTEAFF. CDR3 nucleotides: TGTGCCAGCAGTTCCAACGGGATGGACACTGAAGCTTTCTTT.

The chain employs TRBV7-6 and TRBJ2-5, with D possibly matching TRBD2 (5 bases). The CDR3 runs to 14 residues. V lost 2 bases and J lost 7, with 14 bases in between. Germline V lookup: CDR1 SGHVS, CDR2 FNYEAQ. CDR3 protein: CASSLPSVRGTQYF. The CDR3 bases are TGTGCCAGCAGCTTACCGTCCGTTCGGGGGACCCAGTACTTC.

This clonotype was detected many times. The gene calls are TRBV12-3 or TRBV12-4 and TRBJ2-1, with 13 nucleotides matching TRBD2. The length of the CDR3 is 17 residues. J gave up 8 bases and V 3 bases, and 10 bases lay outside the gene matches. The CDR3 loop is CASSFATSGRGGDEQFF. In nucleotides, the CDR3 is TGTGCCAGCAGTTTCGCCACTAGCGGGAGGGGGGGCGATGAGCAGTTCTTC.

The DNA for the CDR3 is TGTGCCAGTAGTATAGCCCTCAGGTATCACACCGGGGAGCTGTTTTTT. It is translated as CASSIALRYHTGELFF. This sequence joins TRBV19 and TRBJ2-2; D not resolved. V dropped 1 base and J dropped 3 bases, with 12 bases sitting between them. This CDR3 is 16 amino acids long. Germline-derived CDR1 and CDR2 are LNHDA and SQIVND (reference sequence).

V gene TRBV6-5 combines with J gene TRBJ2-2, with TRBD1 matching 8 bases. The CDR3 consists of 14 residues. Germline CDR1 MNHEY, CDR2 SVGAGI. Trimming removed 2 bases from V and 8 bases from J; junction bases left unmatched: 4. The CDR3 region is CASSYEDRVGELFF. CDR3 coding DNA: TGTGCCAGCAGTTACGAGGACAGGGTTGGGGAGCTGTTTTTT.

Concerning this clonotype itself: Given a much more abundant clone one base away, this may be a read error. This chain joins TRBV12-3 or TRBV12-4 and TRBJ2-5; weak D call: TRBD2 (6 bases). Trimming removed 4 bases from V and 5 bases from J, with 23 bases in between. The CDR3 consists of 17 residues. The CDR3 sequence: CASSSRPTTGSWETQYF. CDR3 DNA: TGTGCCAGCAGTTCCCGACCGACTACCGGGAGTTGGGAGACCCAGTACTTC.

The chain has TRBV5-5 and TRBJ1-5; D gene unclear. Looked up from germline, CDR1 is SGHKS and CDR2 is YYEKEE (reference sequence). There are 14 residues in the CDR3. The ends were cut back, 0 bases at V and 5 bases at J, with 9 bases in the middle. In nucleotides, the CDR3 is TGTGCCAGCAGCTTGGCCGAAGGTTATCAGCCCCAGCATTTT. Residues: CASSLAEGYQPQHF.

The rearrangement joins TRBV9 to TRBJ2-1, with D possibly TRBD1 on 6 matching bases. Per germline, CDR1 SGDLS and CDR2 YYNGEE. The CDR3 consists of 15 residues. V was shortened by 2 bases and J by 8 bases, with 17 bases between the two germline ends. CDR3 loop: CASSVGQLRSDEQFF. Written as DNA, the CDR3 is TGTGCCAGCAGCGTTGGACAGCTCCGGAGCGATGAGCAGTTCTTC.

The rearrangement joins TRBV5-1 to TRBJ2-1; D tentatively fits TRBD1 or TRBD2 (5 bases each). Germline V CDR1 and CDR2: SGHRS, YFSETQ. The CDR3 totals 14 residues. V was cut by 4 bases and J by 8 bases, with 16 bases left in between. This CDR3 is CASSNIGVGDEQFF. The DNA of the CDR3 is TGCGCCAGCAGCAATATTGGAGTGGGGGATGAGCAGTTCTTC.

The table lists this clonotype with a few counts. The V gene is TRBV7-9, the J gene TRBJ1-4, with TRBD1 as a possible D gene (5 bases). Per germline, CDR1 SEHNR and CDR2 FQNEAQ (reference sequence). Trimming cost V 5 bases and J 4 bases, with 14 bases left between them. The CDR3 sequence is 15 residues long. This chain's CDR3 is CASSVGDGNNEKLFF. DNA for the CDR3: TGTGCCAGCAGCGTAGGGGACGGTAATAATGAAAAACTGTTTTTT.

The rearrangement uses TRBV19 and TRBJ1-5, with D uncertain. CDR1 and CDR2 from the germline V gene are LNHDA and SQIVND (reference sequence). V lost 0 bases to trimming and J lost 6 bases, with 9 bases between them. This CDR3 is 14 amino acids long. The CDR3 DNA follows: TGTGCCAGTAGTATAGATCTATTCGTTCAGCCCCAGCATTTT. Translating gives CASSIDLFVQPQHF.

This clonotype occurred a few times. The chain carries TRBV7-8 and TRBJ2-7; 10 bases match TRBD2. With V trimmed by 1 base and J by 6 bases, 9 bases remained unmatched. The CDR3 has 16 amino acids. CDR1 and CDR2 (germline): SGHVS, FQNEAQ. In DNA form, the CDR3 reads TGTGCCAGCAGCTTAGTTCCCTCTAGCGGGAGACGCGAGCAGTACTTC. This gives the protein CASSLVPSSGRREQYF.

This clonotype came up a few times. The rearrangement links TRBV6-2 or TRBV6-3 to TRBJ1-1; D remains unclear. There are 13 residues in the CDR3. Germline values: CDR1 MNHEY, CDR2 SVGEGT. V lost 6 bases and J lost 1, with 9 bases in between. CDR3 region: CASSDGWNTEAFF. For the CDR3, the DNA is TGTGCCAGCAGCGACGGATGGAACACTGAAGCTTTCTTT.